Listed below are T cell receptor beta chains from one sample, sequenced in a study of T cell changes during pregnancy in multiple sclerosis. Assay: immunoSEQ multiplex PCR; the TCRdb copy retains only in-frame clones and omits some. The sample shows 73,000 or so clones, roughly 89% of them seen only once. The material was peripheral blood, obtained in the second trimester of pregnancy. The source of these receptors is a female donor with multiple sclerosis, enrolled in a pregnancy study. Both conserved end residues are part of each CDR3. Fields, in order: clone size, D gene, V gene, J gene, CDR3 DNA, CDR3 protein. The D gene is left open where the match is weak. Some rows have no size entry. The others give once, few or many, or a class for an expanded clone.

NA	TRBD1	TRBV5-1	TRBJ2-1	TGCGCCAGCAGGCCGACAGGGGGTTCCTACAATGAGCAGTTCTTC	CASRPTGGSYNEQFF
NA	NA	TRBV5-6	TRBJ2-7	TGTGCCAGCAGCCGGGGGGCTACCTACGAGCAGTACTTC	CASSRGATYEQYF
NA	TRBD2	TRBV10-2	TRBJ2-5	TGCGCCAGCAGGCCTACCGGGGGGGGCACCCAGTACTTC	CASRPTGGGTQYF
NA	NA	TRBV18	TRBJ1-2	TGTGCCAGCTCACTTAGACAGGACTCGACGTCTTATGGCTACACCTTC	CASSLRQDSTSYGYTF
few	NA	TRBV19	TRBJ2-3	TGTGCCAGTACCGCAGGGCAGGGCGTCACAGATACGCAGTATTTT	CASTAGQGVTDTQYF
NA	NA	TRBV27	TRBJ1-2	TGTGCCAGCCACTTTCTCGGCTACACCTTC	CASHFLGYTF
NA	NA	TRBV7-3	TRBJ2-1	TGTGCCAGCGGAACACCCAGGGGTAGGGAGTTCTTC	CASGTPRGREFF
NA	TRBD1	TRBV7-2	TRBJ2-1	TGTGCCAGCAGCCAGGGGGCCGGGTACAATGAGCAGTTCTTC	CASSQGAGYNEQFF
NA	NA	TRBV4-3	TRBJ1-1	TGCGCCAGCAGCCCCAAGGAGGAGGGGCTGAGCCCTGAAGCTTTCTTT	CASSPKEEGLSPEAFF
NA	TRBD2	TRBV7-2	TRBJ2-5	TGTGCCAGCAGCCTGATAGCGGGGGGGCGAGAGACCCAGTACTTC	CASSLIAGGRETQYF
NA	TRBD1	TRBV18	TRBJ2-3	TGTGCCAGCTCACCGGGACAGGGCGGAGATACGCAGTATTTT	CASSPGQGGDTQYF
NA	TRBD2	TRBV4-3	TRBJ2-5	TGCGCCAGCAGCCAATTGGGGCGGGGGGGGCCTGGAGAGACCCAGTACTTC	CASSQLGRGGPGETQYF
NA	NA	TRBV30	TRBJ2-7	TGTGCCTGGAGTGTACAACAAATGGAGCAGTACTTC	CAWSVQQMEQYF
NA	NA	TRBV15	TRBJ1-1	TGTGCCACCAGCAGCGAACAGGGAAGGATGGCTGAAGCTTTCTTT	CATSSEQGRMAEAFF
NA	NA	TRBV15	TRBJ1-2	TGTGCCACCAGCAGAGATCTGGTAGAGGGCGGGTATGGCTACACCTTC	CATSRDLVEGGYGYTF
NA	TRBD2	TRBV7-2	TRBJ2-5	TGTGCCAGCAGCCCACCGCCGGGGGGGGAGACCCAGTACTTC	CASSPPPGGETQYF
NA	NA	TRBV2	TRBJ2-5	TGTGCCACCTCAGGGGGGCTACGAGAGACCCAGTACTTC	CATSGGLRETQYF
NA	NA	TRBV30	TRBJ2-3	TGTGCCTGGAGTGTAAGTACGGGGGATACGCAGTATTTT	CAWSVSTGDTQYF
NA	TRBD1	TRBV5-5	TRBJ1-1	TGTGCCAGCAGCTGGACAGGGGAAGAAGCTTTCTTT	CASSWTGEEAFF
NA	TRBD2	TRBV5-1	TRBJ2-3	TGCGCCAGCAGCTGGACTAGCGGGGGGGGTCGCACAGATACGCAGTATTTT	CASSWTSGGGRTDTQYF
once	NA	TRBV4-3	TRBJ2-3	TGCGCCAGCAGCCAAGACGGGGTGGACACAGATACGCAGTATTTT	CASSQDGVDTDTQYF
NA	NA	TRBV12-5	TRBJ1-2	TGTGCTAGTGGTTTGGACCCCCTGCAGGTCTATGGCTACACCTTC	CASGLDPLQVYGYTF
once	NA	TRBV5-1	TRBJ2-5	TGCGCCAGCAGCCACAGCGGCGAAGAGACCCAGTACTTC	CASSHSGEETQYF
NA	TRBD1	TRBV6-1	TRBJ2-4	TGTGCCAGCAGTGAAGCGCTCTCGGGGACAGGCCAGCTAGCCAAAAACATTCAGTACTTC	CASSEALSGTGQLAKNIQYF
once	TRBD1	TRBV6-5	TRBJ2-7	TGTGCCAGCAGTCAGATACAGGGGGCGGGTGAGCAGTACTTC	CASSQIQGAGEQYF
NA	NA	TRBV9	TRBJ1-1	TGTGCCAGCAGCCCGAGGGCGGAGGGCACTGAAGCTTTCTTT	CASSPRAEGTEAFF
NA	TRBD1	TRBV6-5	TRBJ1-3	TGTGCCAGCAGCCAGGGACAGGGCGTTGGAAACACCATATATTTT	CASSQGQGVGNTIYF
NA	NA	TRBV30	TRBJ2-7	TGTGCCTGGGTTGAGTCGGCCTACGAGCAGTACTTC	CAWVESAYEQYF
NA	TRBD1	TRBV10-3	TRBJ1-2	TGTGCCATCAGTGAATACTCGGGACAGAACTATGGCTACACCTTC	CAISEYSGQNYGYTF
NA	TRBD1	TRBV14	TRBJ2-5	TGTGCCAGCAGCCAAGCCGGGACAGGCAGATGGGAGACCCAGTACTTC	CASSQAGTGRWETQYF
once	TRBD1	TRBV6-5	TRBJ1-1	TGTGCCAGCAGTCTACAGGGGGCGGTAAACACTGAAGCTTTCTTT	CASSLQGAVNTEAFF
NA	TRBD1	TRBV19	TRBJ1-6	TGTGCCAGTAGTATCGGGACAGGGTCTAATTCACCCCTCCACTTT	CASSIGTGSNSPLHF
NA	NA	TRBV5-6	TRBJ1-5	TGTGCCAGCAGCTTGGGGACAGCGAGCAATCAGCCCCAGCATTTT	CASSLGTASNQPQHF
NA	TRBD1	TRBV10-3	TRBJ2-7	TGTGCCATCACCTCACTCGGGACAGGGCACGAGCAGTACTTC	CAITSLGTGHEQYF
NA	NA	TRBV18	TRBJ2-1	TGTGCCAGCTCACAACTAGAACTAGTAGGTGAGCAGTTCTTC	CASSQLELVGEQFF
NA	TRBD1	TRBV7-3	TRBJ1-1	TGTGCCAGCAGCTCCTGGACAGGGCAGAAAACTGAAGCTTTCTTT	CASSSWTGQKTEAFF
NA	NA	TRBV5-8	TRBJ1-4	TGTGCCAGCAGCTTGGGGGGGGGATTCGATGAAAAACTGTTTTTT	CASSLGGGFDEKLFF
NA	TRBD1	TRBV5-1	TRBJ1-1	TGCGCCAGCAGCTTGGTTGTGACAGGGGTGAACACTGAAGCTTTCTTT	CASSLVVTGVNTEAFF
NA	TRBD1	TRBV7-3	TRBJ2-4	TGTGCCAGCAGCCTGGGACAGAATAAAAACATTCAGTACTTC	CASSLGQNKNIQYF
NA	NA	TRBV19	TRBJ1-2	TGTGCCAGTAGTATCAGCAGGGTGGGCTATGGCTACACCTTC	CASSISRVGYGYTF
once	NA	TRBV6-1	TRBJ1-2	TGTGCCAGCAGTGAAGCGGGAGGGCTTGGCTACACCTTC	CASSEAGGLGYTF
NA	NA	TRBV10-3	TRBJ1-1	TGTGCCATCAGTGAGATAGGGGGAAGTCGGACTGAAGCTTTCTTT	CAISEIGGSRTEAFF
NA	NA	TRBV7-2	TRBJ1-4	TGTGCCAGCAGCCAGGGAGGGGCTACTAATGAAAAACTGTTTTTT	CASSQGGATNEKLFF
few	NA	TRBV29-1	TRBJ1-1	TGCAGCGTTCTCGAGGGCTCAGGAGCTTTCTTT	CSVLEGSGAFF
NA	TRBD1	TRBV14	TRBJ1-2	TGTGCCAGCAGCCAAGTCGCCGGGACAGAAGATGGCTACACCTTC	CASSQVAGTEDGYTF
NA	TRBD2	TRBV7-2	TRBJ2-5	TGTGCCAGCAGCCTCCGGAGACTAGCAGTCCAAGAGACCCAGTACTTC	CASSLRRLAVQETQYF
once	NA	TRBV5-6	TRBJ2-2	TGTGCCAGCAGCTTGGTGGGGCTCACCGGGGAGCTGTTTTTT	CASSLVGLTGELFF
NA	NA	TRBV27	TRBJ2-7	TGTGCCAGCAGGGGGGGGCTACGTCCCCGGAGCTACGAGCAGTACTTC	CASRGGLRPRSYEQYF
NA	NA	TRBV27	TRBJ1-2	TGTGCCAGCAGTTTTTGGGCAGAACGAGATGGGGGCTACACCTTC	CASSFWAERDGGYTF
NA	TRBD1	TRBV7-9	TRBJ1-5	TGTGCCAGCAGCCAGGGGGCGAGCAATCAGCCCCAGCATTTT	CASSQGASNQPQHF
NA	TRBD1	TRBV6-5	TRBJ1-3	TGTGCCAGCAGCCAGGGACAGACGACTGGAAACACCATATATTTT	CASSQGQTTGNTIYF
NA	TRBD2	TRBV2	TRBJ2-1	TGTGCCAGCAGTGGGGGGACTAGACGTCCGTTCTTC	CASSGGTRRPFF
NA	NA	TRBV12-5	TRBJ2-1	TGTGCTAGTGGCGCAGGGGAATATGAGCAGTTCTTC	CASGAGEYEQFF